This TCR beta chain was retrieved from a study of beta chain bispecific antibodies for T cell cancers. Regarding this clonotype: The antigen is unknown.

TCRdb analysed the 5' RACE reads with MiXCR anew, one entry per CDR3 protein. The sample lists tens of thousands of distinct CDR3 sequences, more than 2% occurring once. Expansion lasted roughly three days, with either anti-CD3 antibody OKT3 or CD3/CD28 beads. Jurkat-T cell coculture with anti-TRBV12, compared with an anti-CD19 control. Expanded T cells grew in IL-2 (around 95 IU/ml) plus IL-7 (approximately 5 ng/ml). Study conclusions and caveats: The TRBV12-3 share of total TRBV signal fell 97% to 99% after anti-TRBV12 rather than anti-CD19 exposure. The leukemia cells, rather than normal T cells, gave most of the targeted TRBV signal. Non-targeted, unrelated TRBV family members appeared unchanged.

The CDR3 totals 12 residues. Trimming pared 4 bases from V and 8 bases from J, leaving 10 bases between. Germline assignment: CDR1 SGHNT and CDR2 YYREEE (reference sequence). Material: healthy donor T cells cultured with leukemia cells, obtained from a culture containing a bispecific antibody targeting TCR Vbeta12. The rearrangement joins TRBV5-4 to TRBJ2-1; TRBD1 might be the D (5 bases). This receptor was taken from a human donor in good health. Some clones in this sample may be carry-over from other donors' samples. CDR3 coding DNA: TGTGCCAGCAGCCTGGGGCAGGATGAGCAGTTCTTC. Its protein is CASSLGQDEQFF.